This T cell receptor (beta chain) is drawn from a study of patients and donors after allogeneic stem cell transplantation. TCRdb passed the RT-PCR reads through MiXCR, listing each CDR3 protein once. The data show about 160,000 distinct CDR3 sequences, nearly 25% seen once. Only a few counts were recorded for this clonotype. Germline V CDR1 and CDR2: DFQATT, SNEGSKA (reference sequence). V lost 0 bases to trimming and J lost 5 bases, with 14 bases between them. The CDR3 runs 15 residues. Material for sequencing was blood, either unsorted or a sorted T cell fraction (not recorded which). This chain uses TRBV20-1 with TRBJ1-3; D possibly corresponds to TRBD1 (5 bases). The clonotype was recovered from a human donor who was either an allogeneic HSCT recipient or a stem cell or donor lymphocyte infusion donor (not recorded which). It is not recorded whose cells these are; they may come from a transplant donor. This CDR3 reads CSARDPRDSRNTIYF. The CDR3 bases are TGCAGTGCTAGAGATCCGAGGGACTCGAGAAACACCATATATTTT.